These 28 T cell receptor beta chains originate from one sample sequenced in a study of T cell repertoires in cytomegalovirus infection. No antigens are known for them. Each CDR3 protein is one row after TCRdb ran MiXCR on the reads. The data show approximately 910,000 distinct CDR3 sequences, 30% to 40% seen once. This material consisted of cultured CD8+ T cells from PBMCs, taken from culture after CMV antigen stimulation. These receptors came from a human donor in good health (CMV status not recorded). Some clones in this sample may be carry-over from other donors' samples.

This clonotype has a handful of counts. The V gene is TRBV4-1, the J gene TRBJ1-2, with 7 bases that match TRBD1. The V gene end was trimmed by 3 bases and the J gene end by 3 bases; junction bases not matched to a gene: 4. Germline-derived CDR1 and CDR2 are MGHRA and YSYEKL. This CDR3 has 14 amino acids. CDR3 in DNA: TGCGCCAGCAGCCATGGGACAGATTACTATGGCTACACCTTC. Translated, it gives CASSHGTDYYGYTF.

The genes are TRBV6-5 and TRBJ1-2; D not resolved. Trimming removed 0 bases at V and 4 bases at J, with 9 bases between. Germline loops: CDR1 MNHEY, CDR2 SVGAGI. The CDR3 runs to 14 residues. This chain's CDR3 is CASSYSAWSYGYTF. The CDR3 nucleotides are TGTGCCAGCAGTTACTCTGCATGGAGCTATGGCTACACCTTC.

This clonotype occurred a few times. This CDR3 reads CASSELGRVGQYF. CDR3 DNA sequence: TGTGCCAGCAGTGAACTAGGAAGGGTGGGGCAGTATTTT. This rearrangement joins TRBV6-1 to TRBJ2-3; the D is unclear. V lost 2 bases, J lost 11 bases, and 14 bases lay in between. Per germline, CDR1 MNHNS and CDR2 SASEGT. This CDR3 region has 13 residues.

This clonotype has a count of ten or more. The chain combines TRBV19 with TRBJ2-1; the match to TRBD2 covers 9 bases. V lost 3 bases to trimming and J lost 10 bases; unmatched junction nucleotides: 10. The CDR3 sequence is 15 residues long. From germline, CDR1 is LNHDA and CDR2 SQIVND (reference sequence). The chain's CDR3 is CASSIRVAGVREQFF. The CDR3 DNA reads TGTGCCAGTAGTATCAGGGTAGCGGGGGTCCGCGAGCAGTTCTTC.

A few counts support this clonotype. V is TRBV19 and J is TRBJ1-1; 10 nucleotides align to TRBD1. Losses at the gene ends were 5 bases for V and 6 bases for J; bases not matched to a gene: 9. Germline CDR1 LNHDA, CDR2 SQIVND (reference sequence). This CDR3 spans 15 amino acids. The CDR3 loop is CASSSDRGQFAEAFF. The CDR3 nucleotides are TGTGCCAGTAGTTCAGACAGGGGGCAGTTTGCTGAAGCTTTCTTT.

The chain has TRBV27 and TRBJ2-5, with no clear D. Trimming left V 3 bases short and J 5 bases short, with 13 bases between. Germline values: CDR1 MNHEY, CDR2 SMNVEV (reference sequence). This CDR3 is built from 14 residues. CDR3 region: CASSFSGSDETQYF. In DNA form, the CDR3 reads TGTGCCAGCAGTTTTTCAGGTTCGGACGAGACCCAGTACTTC.

The rearrangement joins TRBV9 to TRBJ2-3; D not resolved. The CDR3 is made up of 14 amino acids. The V end was cut by 0 bases, the J end by 3 bases, with 8 bases between. Germline-derived CDR1 and CDR2 are SGDLS and YYNGEE. This CDR3 reads CASSVAVKTDTQYF. DNA of the CDR3: TGTGCCAGCAGCGTAGCGGTTAAAACAGATACGCAGTATTTT. The entire variable domain, with the rest obtained from reference TRBV9 and TRBJ2-3, is as follows: DSGVTQTPKHLITATGQRVTLRCSPRSGDLSVYWYQQSLDQGLQFLIQYYNGEERAKGNILERFSAQQFPDLHSELNLSSLELGDSALYFCASSVAVKTDTQYFGPGTRLTVL.

V is TRBV9 and J is TRBJ2-2; D is possibly TRBD1 or TRBD2 (5 bases each). Trimming cost V 3 bases and J 5 bases, with 11 bases left between them. Germline V gene data show CDR1 as SGDLS and CDR2 as YYNGEE. The CDR3 sequence is 14 residues long. CDR3 DNA sequence: TGTGCCAGCAGCGCAGGGTCGGGAACCGGGGAGCTGTTTTTT. The encoded protein is CASSAGSGTGELFF.

The chain carries TRBV5-4 and TRBJ2-3; TRBD2 agrees at 16 bases. V shed 4 bases, J shed 4 bases, and the junction held 9 bases outside the gene matches. The length of the CDR3 is 18 residues. The germline V gene encodes CDR1 SGHNT and CDR2 YYREEE (reference sequence). CDR3 protein: CASSPGTSGGASADTQYF. The CDR3, as DNA: TGTGCCAGCAGCCCCGGGACTAGCGGGGGGGCCAGCGCAGATACGCAGTATTTT.

The chain links TRBV12-3 or TRBV12-4 to TRBJ2-7; no firm D call. Trimming removed 3 bases from V and 7 bases from J, with 13 bases in between. The CDR3 consists of 13 residues. Written as DNA, the CDR3 is TGTGCCAGCAGTTTTACCATACCTGGGGAGCAGTACTTC. It encodes CASSFTIPGEQYF.

The chain is built from TRBV7-2 and TRBJ2-1; 8 nucleotides line up with TRBD1. Germline V lookup: CDR1 SGHTA, CDR2 FQGNSA. The CDR3 totals 15 residues. The V gene end was trimmed by 0 bases and the J gene end by 4 bases; junction bases not matched to a gene: 2. The CDR3 reads CASSLAWTGYNEQFF. CDR3 DNA sequence: TGTGCCAGCAGCTTAGCATGGACAGGGTACAATGAGCAGTTCTTC.

The chain links TRBV20-1 to TRBJ2-1; the match to TRBD2 covers 8 bases. Germline V gene lookup returns CDR1 DFQATT and CDR2 SNEGSKA (reference sequence). The V segment lost 5 bases and the J segment 3 bases; nucleotides outside the gene matches: 9. The CDR3 has 15 residues. The CDR3 region has the DNA TGCAGTGCTCCCCTGGGCGGGGGGCACTACAATGAGCAGTTCTTC. This sequence encodes CSAPLGGGHYNEQFF.

This clonotype was seen many times. The chain is built from TRBV6-1 and TRBJ2-3; D gene unclear. Trimming removed 7 bases at V and 9 bases at J, with 14 bases between. CDR3 length: 12 amino acids. CDR1 and CDR2 (germline): MNHNS, SASEGT. CDR3 bases: TGTGCCAGCACCGTGGATGGGGTGACGCAGTATTTT. Amino acids: CASTVDGVTQYF.

This clonotype was seen only a few times. This chain uses TRBV6-1 with TRBJ2-1; either TRBD1 or TRBD2 may fit D (5 bases each). CDR1 MNHNS and CDR2 SASEGT come from the germline V gene. The CDR3 covers 15 residues. Trimming left V 5 bases short and J 2 bases short, with 13 bases between. This CDR3 is CASSYEGSPYNEQFF. CDR3 nucleotides: TGTGCCAGCAGTTACGAGGGGTCGCCCTACAATGAGCAGTTCTTC.

This clonotype was picked up a small number of times. V is TRBV11-2 and J is TRBJ1-5; D may be TRBD1 (6 bases). There are 15 residues in the CDR3. Germline values: CDR1 SGHAT, CDR2 FQNNGV. V dropped 5 bases and J dropped 5 bases, with 16 bases sitting between them. The CDR3 here is CASSPTTGFYQPQHF. CDR3 in DNA: TGTGCCAGCAGCCCCACCACAGGGTTTTATCAGCCCCAGCATTTT.

The chain couples TRBV20-1 to TRBJ1-2; D gene unclear. CDR3 length: 13 amino acids. V gave up 1 base and J gave up 7 bases, with 13 bases separating them. CDR1 and CDR2 from the germline V gene are DFQATT and SNEGSKA (reference sequence). The CDR3 DNA sequence: TGCAGTGCTAGAGGCGTAGGGCAGGTTGGCTACACCTTC. Translated: CSARGVGQVGYTF.

The chain links TRBV15 to TRBJ2-7; D possibly corresponds to TRBD1 (7 bases). The length of the CDR3 is 14 residues. In germline, CDR1 is LNHNV, CDR2 YYDKDF (reference sequence). Trimming left V 3 bases short and J 5 bases short, with 14 bases between. The CDR3 DNA reads TGTGCCACCAGCAGGAAACAGGGGAGGCACGAGCAGTACTTC. Encoded protein: CATSRKQGRHEQYF.

This clonotype was counted between two and nine times. The chain has TRBV6-2 or TRBV6-3 and TRBJ2-1; D is unresolved. V shed 2 bases and J shed 6 bases, with 5 bases lying between them. Germline CDR1 MNHEY, CDR2 SVGEGT. The CDR3 loop spans 12 amino acids. The DNA for the CDR3 is TGTGCCAGCAGTTACGTCGGCAATGAGCAGTTCTTC. This translates into CASSYVGNEQFF.

The V gene is TRBV5-3, the J gene TRBJ1-4; the match to TRBD1 covers 7 bases. TRBV5-3 is assigned to the ORF class and has an uncertain function. V trimming: 8 bases; J trimming: 4 bases; junction bases outside the gene matches: 11. This CDR3 has 15 amino acids. CDR3 residues: CASADGTALNEKLFF. In DNA, the CDR3 is TGTGCCAGCGCGGACGGGACAGCTCTTAATGAAAAACTGTTTTTT.

This clonotype came up a few times. The gene calls are TRBV7-4 and TRBJ1-1; TRBD1 might be the D (6 bases). The CDR3 is 15 amino acids. Trimming shortened V by 0 bases and J by 5 bases, and 13 bases separated the two germline ends. Per germline, CDR1 SGHVT and CDR2 SQSDAQ. In nucleotides, the CDR3 is TGTGCCAGCAGCTTAGCGGAAACAGGGAGGACTGAAGCTTTCTTT. Amino acids: CASSLAETGRTEAFF. Together with reference TRBV7-4 and TRBJ1-1, the CDR3 gives the full variable domain: GAGVSQSPRYKVAKRGRDVALRCDSISGHVTLYWYRQTLGQGSEVLTYSQSDAQRDKSGRPSGRFSAERPERSVSTLKIQRTEQGDSAVYLCASSLAETGRTEAFFGQGTRLTVV.

The chain has TRBV6-6 and TRBJ1-6; 7 bases align to TRBD1. This CDR3 has 14 amino acids. The trim removed 2 bases at V and 6 bases at J, leaving 1 base unmatched. Looked up from germline, CDR1 is MNHNY and CDR2 is SVGAGI (reference sequence). CDR3 bases: TGTGCCAGCAGTTACAACAGGGGTAATTCACCCCTCCACTTT. This translates into CASSYNRGNSPLHF.

The table lists this clonotype with a few counts. This chain uses TRBV6-5 with TRBJ2-1; 7 bases agree with TRBD1. V shed 2 bases and J 4 bases; nucleotides not matched to a gene: 11. The germline V gene has CDR1 MNHEY and CDR2 SVGAGI. The CDR3 totals 17 residues. The CDR3 protein is CASSYPRRTGEYNEQFF. As DNA, the CDR3 is TGTGCCAGCAGTTACCCGCGGAGAACAGGGGAATACAATGAGCAGTTCTTC.

In this sample, this clonotype turned up once. This may be a read error, as it is one base from a much larger clone. The genes are TRBV6-4 and TRBJ1-6; the D is unclear. Germline loops: CDR1 MRHNA, CDR2 SNTAGT. CDR3 length equals 9 residues. Here the CDR3 reads CASSSLLHF. CDR3 coding DNA: TGTGCCAGCAGTTCACTCCTCCACTTT.

The V call is TRBV4-1, the J call TRBJ1-2; D might be TRBD1 (6 bases). The CDR3 runs 14 residues. V was clipped by 9 bases and J by 2 bases, with 16 bases between them. CDR1 MGHRA and CDR2 YSYEKL come from the germline V gene. This CDR3 is CASRTSTGNYGYTF. CDR3 DNA sequence: TGCGCCAGTCGGACGTCGACAGGAAACTATGGCTACACCTTC.

The gene calls are TRBV27 and TRBJ2-1; the match to TRBD2 covers 9 bases. Trimming at V came to 6 bases and at J to 4 bases, leaving 7 bases not matched to a gene. Germline CDR1 reads MNHEY; CDR2 reads SMNVEV (reference sequence). The CDR3 spans 15 residues. The DNA of the CDR3 is TGTGCCAGCAGGCATAGGGCGGGGGGGTACAATGAGCAGTTCTTC. Its translation is CASRHRAGGYNEQFF.

The chain joins TRBV19 to TRBJ2-1; 9 bases fit TRBD1. The CDR3 spans 16 residues. From germline, CDR1 is LNHDA and CDR2 SQIVND (reference sequence). The V and J ends lost 4 bases and 5 bases, in that order; junction bases with no gene match: 9. The CDR3 DNA reads as TGTGCCAGTAGTAAGGTCTGGACAGGGGAAGACAATGAGCAGTTCTTC. It specifies CASSKVWTGEDNEQFF.

The J gene is TRBJ2-5, the V gene TRBV6-2 or TRBV6-3; D not resolved. The CDR3 totals 13 residues. Germline CDR1 reads MNHEY; CDR2 reads SVGEGT. V was clipped by 3 bases and J by 4 bases, with 9 bases between them. CDR3 nucleotides: TGTGCCAGCAGTTATCTTCTGGGAGAGACCCAGTACTTC. Its protein is CASSYLLGETQYF.

J is TRBJ1-4 and V is TRBV7-8, with TRBD1 identical over 7 bases. CDR1 SGHVS and CDR2 FQNEAQ come from the germline V gene. V lost 5 bases, J lost 8 bases, and 8 bases stayed unmatched. The CDR3 is made up of 14 amino acids. This chain's CDR3 is CASSQTQGLEKLFF. CDR3 nucleotides: TGTGCCAGCAGCCAGACACAGGGGTTGGAAAAACTGTTTTTT.